Below, 8 T cell receptor beta chains from the same sample are listed, as sequenced in a study of human T cells and chemical hapten exposure. TCRdb used MiXCR to reprocess the RACE reads, holding one entry per CDR3 protein. The data hold 300,000 to 450,000 distinct CDR3 sequences, with about 5% observed a single time. Time point described: pre-sensitization, week 0. Treatment in this sample: therapeutic diphenylcyclopropenone sensitization with weekly scalp DPC. Sequences were derived from whole blood, sampled in connection with sensitization to the hapten diphenylcyclopropenone (DPC). These receptors all come from a woman between 18 and 29 years old with alopecia areata. Some clones in this sample may be carry-over from other donors' samples.

This clonotype was seen a handful of times. The rearrangement links TRBV4-3 to TRBJ1-4; the match to TRBD1 covers 12 bases. The germline V gene encodes CDR1 LGHNA and CDR2 YSLEER. The CDR3 totals 17 residues. V shed 1 base, J shed 10 bases, and the junction held 10 bases outside the gene matches. The CDR3 region is CASSQVAYGTGGGKLFF. Here the CDR3 DNA reads TGCGCCAGCAGCCAAGTTGCGTACGGGACAGGGGGCGGAAAACTGTTTTTT.

This clonotype was observed a handful of times. The V gene is TRBV11-3, the J gene TRBJ2-1, with a possible D match to TRBD1 (6 bases). Germline CDR1 reads SGHNT; CDR2 reads YENEEA. V lost 5 bases to trimming and J lost 9 bases, with 14 bases between them. The CDR3 runs to 13 residues. CDR3 DNA sequence: TGTGCCAGCAGCCCCCTACAGGGCCCTGAGCAGTTCTTC. Its protein is CASSPLQGPEQFF.

In the case of this clonotype: A much larger clone lies one base from this, so it may be a read error. This chain joins TRBV29-1 and TRBJ2-3; 10 nucleotides match TRBD1. The CDR3 runs 13 residues. In germline, CDR1 is SQVTM, CDR2 ANQGSEA. CDR3 sequence: CRVEGQGADTQYF. DNA for the CDR3: TGCAGAGTTGAAGGACAGGGGGCAGATACGCAGTATTTT.

This clonotype was counted a few times. The chain is built from TRBV20-1 and TRBJ2-3; unclear D gene. V was shortened by 2 bases and J by 0 bases, with 9 bases between the two germline ends. The CDR3 spans 14 residues. Germline V gene lookup returns CDR1 DFQATT and CDR2 SNEGSKA (reference sequence). In DNA form, the CDR3 reads TGCAGTGCTAGATCGGGCAGTAGCACAGATACGCAGTATTTT. Translation gives CSARSGSSTDTQYF.

This clonotype was recorded at least ten times. The chain combines TRBV7-9 with TRBJ2-3, with TRBD1 matching over 7 bases. This CDR3 has 17 amino acids. Germline trimming cut 4 bases from V and 2 bases from J; bases unmatched to any gene: 12. Germline V CDR1 and CDR2: SEHNR, FQNEAQ (reference sequence). The chain's CDR3 is CASSSPVLGQLTDTQYF. For the CDR3, the DNA is TGTGCCAGCAGCTCTCCCGTGTTGGGACAGCTCACAGATACGCAGTATTTT.

This clonotype appeared a few times. The chain joins TRBV7-2 to TRBJ2-2; 7 bases map to TRBD2. Germline values: CDR1 SGHTA, CDR2 FQGNSA. CDR3 length: 15 amino acids. Trimming removed 5 bases from V and 4 bases from J; junction bases left unmatched: 7. CDR3 DNA: TGTGCCAGCAGCCCGGGGGACTATTTCACCGGGGAGCTGTTTTTT. It translates to CASSPGDYFTGELFF.

Ten or more counts support this clonotype. CDR3 in DNA: TGTGCCAGCAGTTGGGGAAAGGCGAACACTGAAGCTTTCTTT. Protein product: CASSWGKANTEAFF. The gene calls are TRBV6-5 and TRBJ1-1; the D is unclear. Trimming took off 4 bases at V and 1 base at J, with 10 bases between the two ends. Germline CDR1 MNHEY, CDR2 SVGAGI. The CDR3 runs to 14 residues.

This clonotype was found many times. This sequence joins TRBV25-1 and TRBJ2-7; 12 positions match TRBD1. Losses at the gene ends were 6 bases for V and 1 base for J; bases not matched to a gene: 4. The CDR3 length is 15 residues. Germline V lookup: CDR1 MGHDK, CDR2 SYGVNS. CDR3 sequence: CASRGTGGWSYEQYF. In DNA, the CDR3 is TGTGCCAGCAGGGGGACAGGGGGCTGGTCCTACGAGCAGTACTTC.